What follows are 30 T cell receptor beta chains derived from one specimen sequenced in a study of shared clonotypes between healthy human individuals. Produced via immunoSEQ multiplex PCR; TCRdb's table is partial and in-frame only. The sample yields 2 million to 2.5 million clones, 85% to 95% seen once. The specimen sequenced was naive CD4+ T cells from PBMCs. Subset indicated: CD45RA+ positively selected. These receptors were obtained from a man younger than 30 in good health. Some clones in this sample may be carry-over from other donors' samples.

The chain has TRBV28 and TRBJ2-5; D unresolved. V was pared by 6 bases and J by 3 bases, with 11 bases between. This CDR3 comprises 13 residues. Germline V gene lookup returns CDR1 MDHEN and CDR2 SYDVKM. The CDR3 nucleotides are TGTGCCAGCAGGACTCCGATGGAAGAGACCCAGTACTTC. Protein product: CASRTPMEETQYF. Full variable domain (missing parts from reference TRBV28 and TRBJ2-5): DVKVTQSSRYLVKRTGEKVFLECVQDMDHENMFWYRQDPGLGLRLIYFSYDVKMKEKGDIPEGYSVSREKKERFSLILESASTNQTSMYLCASRTPMEETQYFGPGTRLLVL.

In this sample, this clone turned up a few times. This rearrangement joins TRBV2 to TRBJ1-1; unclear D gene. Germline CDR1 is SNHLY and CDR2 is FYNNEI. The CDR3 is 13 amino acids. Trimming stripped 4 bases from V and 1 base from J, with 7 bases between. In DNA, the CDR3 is TGTGCCAGCAGTGGACACCCGAACACTGAAGCTTTCTTT. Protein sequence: CASSGHPNTEAFF.

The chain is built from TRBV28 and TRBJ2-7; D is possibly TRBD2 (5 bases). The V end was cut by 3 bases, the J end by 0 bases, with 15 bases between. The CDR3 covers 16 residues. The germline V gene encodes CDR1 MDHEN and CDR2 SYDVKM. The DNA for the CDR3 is TGTGCCAGCAGTTTTCCCGGACTGGGGAGCTCCTACGAGCAGTACTTC. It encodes CASSFPGLGSSYEQYF.

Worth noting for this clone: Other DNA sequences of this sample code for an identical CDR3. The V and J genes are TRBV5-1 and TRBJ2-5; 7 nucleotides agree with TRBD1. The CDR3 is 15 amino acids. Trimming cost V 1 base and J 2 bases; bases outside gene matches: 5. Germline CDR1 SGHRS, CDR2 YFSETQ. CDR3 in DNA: TGCGCCAGCAGCTTGCGGGGACAGCTACAAGAGACCCAGTACTTC. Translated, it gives CASSLRGQLQETQYF.

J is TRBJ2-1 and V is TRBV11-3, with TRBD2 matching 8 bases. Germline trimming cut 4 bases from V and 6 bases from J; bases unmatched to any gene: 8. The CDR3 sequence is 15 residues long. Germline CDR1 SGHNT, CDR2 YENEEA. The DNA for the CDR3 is TGTGCCAGCAGCTCCATGGGACTAGACGCCAATGAGCAGTTCTTC. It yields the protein CASSSMGLDANEQFF.

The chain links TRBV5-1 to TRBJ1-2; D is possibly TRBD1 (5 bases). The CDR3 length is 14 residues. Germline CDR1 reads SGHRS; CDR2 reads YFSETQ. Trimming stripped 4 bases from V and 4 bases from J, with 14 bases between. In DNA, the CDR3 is TGCGCCAGCAGCGAGGCAGGGAGTGCCTATGGCTACACCTTC. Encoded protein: CASSEAGSAYGYTF.

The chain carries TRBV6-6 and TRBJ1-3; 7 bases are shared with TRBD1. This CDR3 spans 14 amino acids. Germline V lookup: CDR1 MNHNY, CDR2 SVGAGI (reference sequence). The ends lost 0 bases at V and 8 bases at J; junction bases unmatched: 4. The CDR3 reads CASSYSGQFDTIYF. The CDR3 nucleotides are TGTGCCAGCAGTTACTCGGGACAGTTCGACACCATATATTTT.

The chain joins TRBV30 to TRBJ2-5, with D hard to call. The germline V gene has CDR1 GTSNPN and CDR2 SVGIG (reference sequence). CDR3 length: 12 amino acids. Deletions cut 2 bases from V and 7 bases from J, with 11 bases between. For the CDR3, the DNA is TGTGCCTGGAGTCAAGGCCTGCCGACCCAGTACTTC. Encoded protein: CAWSQGLPTQYF.

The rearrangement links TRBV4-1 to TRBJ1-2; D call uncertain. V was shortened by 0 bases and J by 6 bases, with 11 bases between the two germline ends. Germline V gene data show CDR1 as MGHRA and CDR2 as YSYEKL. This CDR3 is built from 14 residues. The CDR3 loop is CASSQERRSHGYTF. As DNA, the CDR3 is TGCGCCAGCAGCCAAGAGCGCAGGAGCCATGGCTACACCTTC.

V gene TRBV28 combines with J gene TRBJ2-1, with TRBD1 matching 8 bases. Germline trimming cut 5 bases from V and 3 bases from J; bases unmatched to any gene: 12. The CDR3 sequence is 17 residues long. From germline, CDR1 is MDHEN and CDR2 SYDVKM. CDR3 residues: CASSIGGGQGGYNEQFF. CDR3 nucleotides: TGTGCCAGCAGTATCGGAGGCGGACAGGGCGGCTACAATGAGCAGTTCTTC. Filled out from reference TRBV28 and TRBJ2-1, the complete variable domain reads DVKVTQSSRYLVKRTGEKVFLECVQDMDHENMFWYRQDPGLGLRLIYFSYDVKMKEKGDIPEGYSVSREKKERFSLILESASTNQTSMYLCASSIGGGQGGYNEQFFGPGTRLTVL.

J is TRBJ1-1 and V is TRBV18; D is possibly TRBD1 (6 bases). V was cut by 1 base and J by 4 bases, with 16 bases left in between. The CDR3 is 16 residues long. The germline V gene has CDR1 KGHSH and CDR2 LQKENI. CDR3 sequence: CASSPRLAGEVTEAFF. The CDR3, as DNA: TGTGCCAGCTCACCACGATTGGCAGGGGAGGTCACTGAAGCTTTCTTT.

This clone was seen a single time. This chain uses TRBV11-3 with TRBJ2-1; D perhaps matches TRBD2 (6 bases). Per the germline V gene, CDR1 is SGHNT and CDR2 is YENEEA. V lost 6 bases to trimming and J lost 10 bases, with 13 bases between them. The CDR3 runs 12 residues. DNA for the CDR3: TGTGCCAGCAGTCCTACCGCGGGAGAGCAGTTCTTC. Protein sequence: CASSPTAGEQFF.

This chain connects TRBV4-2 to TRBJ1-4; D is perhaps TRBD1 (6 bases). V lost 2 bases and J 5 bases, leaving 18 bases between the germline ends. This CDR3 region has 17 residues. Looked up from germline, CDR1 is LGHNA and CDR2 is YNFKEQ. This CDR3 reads CASSQHLGGAANEKLFF. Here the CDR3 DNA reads TGTGCCAGCAGCCAACATCTGGGGGGGGCGGCGAATGAAAAACTGTTTTTT.

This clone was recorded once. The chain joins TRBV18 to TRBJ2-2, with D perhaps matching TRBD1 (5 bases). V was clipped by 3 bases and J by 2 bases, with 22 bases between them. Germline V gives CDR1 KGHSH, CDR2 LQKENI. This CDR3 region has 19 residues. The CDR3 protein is CASSPNVVVGPFNTGELFF. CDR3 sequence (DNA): TGTGCCAGCTCACCGAACGTGGTCGTGGGGCCGTTTAACACCGGGGAGCTGTTTTTT.

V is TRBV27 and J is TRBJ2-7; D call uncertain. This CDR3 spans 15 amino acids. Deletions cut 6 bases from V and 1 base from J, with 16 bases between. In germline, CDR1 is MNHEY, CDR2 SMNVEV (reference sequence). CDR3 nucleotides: TGTGCCAGCAGCCCACTTGGGCTGGCGTCCTACGAGCAGTACTTC. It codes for CASSPLGLASYEQYF.

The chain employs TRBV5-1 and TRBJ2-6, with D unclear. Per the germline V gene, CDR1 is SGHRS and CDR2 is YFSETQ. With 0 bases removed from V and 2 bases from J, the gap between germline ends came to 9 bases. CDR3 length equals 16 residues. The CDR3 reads CASSLEPVAGANVLTF. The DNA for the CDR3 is TGCGCCAGCAGCTTGGAGCCGGTGGCTGGGGCCAACGTCCTGACTTTC.

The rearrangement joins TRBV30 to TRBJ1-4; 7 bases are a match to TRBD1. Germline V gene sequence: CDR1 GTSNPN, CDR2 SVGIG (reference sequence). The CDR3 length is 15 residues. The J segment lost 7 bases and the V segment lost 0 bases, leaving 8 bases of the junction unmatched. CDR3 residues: CAWSVRRGQSEKLFF. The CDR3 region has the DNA TGTGCCTGGAGTGTTCGGAGGGGGCAAAGTGAAAAACTGTTTTTT.

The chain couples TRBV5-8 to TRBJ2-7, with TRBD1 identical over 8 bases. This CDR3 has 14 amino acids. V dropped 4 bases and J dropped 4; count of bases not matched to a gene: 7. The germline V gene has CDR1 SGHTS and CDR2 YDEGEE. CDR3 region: CASSPRTGRYEQYF. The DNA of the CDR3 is TGTGCCAGCAGCCCCCGGACAGGGAGGTACGAGCAGTACTTC.

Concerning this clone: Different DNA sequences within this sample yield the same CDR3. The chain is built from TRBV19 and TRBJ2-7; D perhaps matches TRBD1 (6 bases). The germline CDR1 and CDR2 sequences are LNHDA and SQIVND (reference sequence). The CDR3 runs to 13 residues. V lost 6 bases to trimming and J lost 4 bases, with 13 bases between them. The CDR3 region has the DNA TGTGCCAGTAGGAGGGGGTTATCTTACGAGCAGTACTTC. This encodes CASRRGLSYEQYF.

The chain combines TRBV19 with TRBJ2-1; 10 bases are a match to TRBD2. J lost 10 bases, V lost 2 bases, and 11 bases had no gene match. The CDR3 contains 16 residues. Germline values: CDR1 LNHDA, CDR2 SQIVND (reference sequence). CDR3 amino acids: CASSIRGPSGGIEQFF. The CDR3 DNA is TGTGCCAGTAGTATAAGAGGGCCTAGCGGGGGTATCGAGCAGTTCTTC.

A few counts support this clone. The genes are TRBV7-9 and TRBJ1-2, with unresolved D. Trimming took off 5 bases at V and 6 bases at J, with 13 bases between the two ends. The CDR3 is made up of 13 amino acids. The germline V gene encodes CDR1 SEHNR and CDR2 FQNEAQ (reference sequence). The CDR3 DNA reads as TGTGCCAGCAGCCCACCCGGGCTTAATGGCTACACCTTC. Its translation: CASSPPGLNGYTF.

CDR3 amino acids: CASSIGPPGNQPQHF. The CDR3 DNA is TGTGCCAGTAGTATAGGTCCCCCGGGCAATCAGCCCCAGCATTTT. The chain employs TRBV19 and TRBJ1-5; no firm D call. This CDR3 region has 15 residues. Germline V gene data show CDR1 as LNHDA and CDR2 as SQIVND (reference sequence). The V end was cut by 1 base, the J end by 2 bases, with 9 bases between.

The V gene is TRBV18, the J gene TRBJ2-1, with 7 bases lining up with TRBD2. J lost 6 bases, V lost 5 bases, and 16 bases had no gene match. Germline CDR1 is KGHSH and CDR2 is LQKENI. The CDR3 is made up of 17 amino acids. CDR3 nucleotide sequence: TGTGCCAGCTCAGGTCTGGCGTCGGCTAGCGGTCCCAATGAGCAGTTCTTC. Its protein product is CASSGLASASGPNEQFF.

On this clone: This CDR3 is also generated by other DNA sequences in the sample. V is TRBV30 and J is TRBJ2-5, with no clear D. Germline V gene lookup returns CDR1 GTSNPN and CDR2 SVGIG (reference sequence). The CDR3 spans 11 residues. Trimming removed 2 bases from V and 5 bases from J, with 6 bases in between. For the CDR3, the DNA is TGTGCCTGGAGTACGGGCGAGACCCAGTACTTC. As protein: CAWSTGETQYF.

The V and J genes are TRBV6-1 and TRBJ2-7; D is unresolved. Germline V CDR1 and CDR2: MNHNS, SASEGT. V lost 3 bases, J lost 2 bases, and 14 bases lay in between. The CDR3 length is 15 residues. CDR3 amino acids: CASSDRPVKPYEQYF. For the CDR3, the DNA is TGTGCCAGCAGTGACCGTCCGGTGAAGCCCTACGAGCAGTACTTC.

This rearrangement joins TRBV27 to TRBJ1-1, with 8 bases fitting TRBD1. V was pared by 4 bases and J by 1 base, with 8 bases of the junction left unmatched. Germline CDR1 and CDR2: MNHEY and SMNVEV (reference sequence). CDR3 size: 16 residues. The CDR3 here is CASSSDRGRGNTEAFF. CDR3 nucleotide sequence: TGTGCCAGCAGTTCCGACAGGGGCCGGGGGAACACTGAAGCTTTCTTT.

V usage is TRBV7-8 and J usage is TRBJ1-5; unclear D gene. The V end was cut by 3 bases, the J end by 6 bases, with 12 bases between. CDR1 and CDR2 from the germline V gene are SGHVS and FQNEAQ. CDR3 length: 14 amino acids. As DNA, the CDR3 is TGTGCCAGCAGCTTGACCGGGGAAGGTCAGCCCCAGCATTTT. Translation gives CASSLTGEGQPQHF.

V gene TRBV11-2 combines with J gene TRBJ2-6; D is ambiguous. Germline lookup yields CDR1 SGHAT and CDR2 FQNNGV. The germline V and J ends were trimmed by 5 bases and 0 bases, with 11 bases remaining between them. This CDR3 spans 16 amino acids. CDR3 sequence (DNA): TGTGCCAGCAGCCCAGTGCCGAGCTCTGGGGCCAACGTCCTGACTTTC. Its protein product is CASSPVPSSGANVLTF.

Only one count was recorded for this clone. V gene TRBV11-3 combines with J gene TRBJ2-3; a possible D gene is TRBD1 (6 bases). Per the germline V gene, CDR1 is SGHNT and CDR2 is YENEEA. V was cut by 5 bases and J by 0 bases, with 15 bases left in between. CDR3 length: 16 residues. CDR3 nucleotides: TGTGCCAGCAGCCCCTCAACAGGGTTAAGCACAGATACGCAGTATTTT. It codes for CASSPSTGLSTDTQYF.

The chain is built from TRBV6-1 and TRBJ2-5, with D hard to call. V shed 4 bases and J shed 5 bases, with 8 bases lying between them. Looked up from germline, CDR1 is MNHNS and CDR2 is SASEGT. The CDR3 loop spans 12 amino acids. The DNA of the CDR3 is TGTGCCAGCAGTGCAGGCTGGGAGACCCAGTACTTC. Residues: CASSAGWETQYF.